One sample yielded the 26 T cell receptor beta chains listed below, sequenced in a study of T-cell memory formation after mild COVID-19. MiXCR, run by TCRdb on the 5' RACE reads, gives a single entry per CDR3 protein. In the table there are under 300,000 distinct CDR3 sequences, roughly 8% of which are singletons. Material for sequencing was PBMCs or a T cell subset sorted from them (not recorded which). Receptors were obtained from a young man who had mild COVID-19 (a few samples of this study predate the infection). Cell type and time point are not known.

The sample holds many counts of this clonotype. The rearrangement uses TRBV2 and TRBJ1-6; D call uncertain. The CDR3 is made up of 11 amino acids. Germline CDR1 reads SNHLY; CDR2 reads FYNNEI. Trimming pared 4 bases from V and 6 bases from J, leaving 1 base between. CDR3 DNA sequence: TGTGCCAGCAGTGGTAATTCACCCCTCCACTTT. Its translation: CASSGNSPLHF. Looking up the rest from reference TRBV2 and TRBJ1-6 gives the full variable domain: EPEVTQTPSHQVTQMGQEVILRCVPISNHLYFYWYRQILGQKVEFLVSFYNNEISEKSEIFDDQFSVERPDGSNFTLKIRSTKLEDSAMYFCASSGNSPLHFGNGTRLTVT.

This clonotype turned up a few times. The V call is TRBV12-3 or TRBV12-4, the J call TRBJ2-3; D possibly corresponds to TRBD1 (6 bases). The CDR3 is 14 amino acids. V shed 6 bases and J shed 5 bases, with 15 bases lying between them. The CDR3 is CASRVRGWIDTQYF. In DNA form, the CDR3 reads TGTGCCAGCAGAGTTAGGGGGTGGATAGATACGCAGTATTTT.

This clonotype was counted many times. The V gene is TRBV27, the J gene TRBJ2-7; D gene unclear. The germline V and J ends were trimmed by 3 bases and 2 bases, with 8 bases remaining between them. CDR1 is MNHEY and CDR2 is SMNVEV in the germline V gene (reference sequence). The CDR3 contains 13 residues. This CDR3 is CASSLRGPYEQYF. The CDR3 DNA reads TGTGCCAGCAGTTTGCGCGGCCCCTACGAGCAGTACTTC.

This clonotype has just a few counts. This chain connects TRBV25-1 to TRBJ2-7, with 8 positions matching TRBD2. Losses at the gene ends were 6 bases for V and 5 bases for J; bases not matched to a gene: 9. Per the germline V gene, CDR1 is MGHDK and CDR2 is SYGVNS. The CDR3 covers 14 residues. The CDR3 here is CASRPLGLANEQYV. CDR3 DNA sequence: TGTGCCAGCAGGCCGCTAGGACTAGCTAACGAGCAGTACGTC.

The genes are TRBV4-1 and TRBJ2-4, with no clear D. Per the germline V gene, CDR1 is MGHRA and CDR2 is YSYEKL. V was clipped by 2 bases and J by 5 bases, with 7 bases between them. The CDR3 is 13 residues long. DNA for the CDR3: TGCGCCAGCAGCCAATTCGAACAAAACATTCAGTACTTC. Protein sequence: CASSQFEQNIQYF.

This clonotype occurred a few times. This rearrangement joins TRBV11-2 to TRBJ2-5; perhaps D is TRBD1 or TRBD2 (5 bases each). Germline assignment: CDR1 SGHAT and CDR2 FQNNGV. The CDR3 runs to 17 residues. The germline V and J ends were trimmed by 3 bases and 5 bases, with 22 bases remaining between them. CDR3 nucleotides: TGTGCCAGCAGCTTCACCCCCGGGGCCCGGGAAAAGGAGACCCAGTACTTC. Translating gives CASSFTPGAREKETQYF.

The table lists this clonotype with many counts. This chain joins TRBV12-3 or TRBV12-4 and TRBJ2-3; possible D gene TRBD1, 5 bases. Trimming removed 6 bases at V and 1 base at J, with 11 bases between. The length of the CDR3 is 14 residues. The CDR3 loop reads CASRSGLGTDTQYF. The CDR3 DNA reads TGTGCCAGCAGATCAGGGCTGGGCACAGATACGCAGTATTTT.

The V call is TRBV20-1, the J call TRBJ1-4; D unclear. V was clipped by 1 base and J by 6 bases, with 6 bases between them. CDR1 and CDR2 from the germline V gene are DFQATT and SNEGSKA (reference sequence). This CDR3 region has 12 residues. The CDR3 nucleotides are TGCAGTGCTAGAGCCTTCGATGAAAAACTGTTTTTT. It encodes CSARAFDEKLFF.

V and J are TRBV19 and TRBJ1-5, with TRBD1 as a possible D gene (5 bases). The CDR3 spans 17 residues. Germline assignment: CDR1 LNHDA and CDR2 SQIVND (reference sequence). V lost 5 bases, J lost 6 bases, and 23 bases lay in between. Written as DNA, the CDR3 is TGTGCCAGTAGTGCTGGCGGGTCATCTGGGGCGAGTCAGCCCCAGCATTTT. Its protein is CASSAGGSSGASQPQHF. Combining the CDR3 with reference TRBV19 and TRBJ1-5 gives the whole variable domain DGGITQSPKYLFRKEGQNVTLSCEQNLNHDAMYWYRQDPGQGLRLIYYSQIVNDFQKGDIAEGYSVSREKKESFPLTVTSAQKNPTAFYLCASSAGGSSGASQPQHFGDGTRLSIL.

This clonotype came up many times. The chain carries TRBV7-3 and TRBJ2-1, with TRBD2 identical over 9 bases. Germline loops: CDR1 SGHTA, CDR2 FQGTGA. The CDR3 consists of 15 residues. The junction had 6 bases not matched to a gene; V was cut back by 1 base and J by 8 bases. CDR3 nucleotides: TGTGCCAGCAGCTTAAGCGGGGGGGGCGTCGATGAGCAGTTCTTC. It encodes CASSLSGGGVDEQFF.

This clonotype was seen only a few times. The CDR3 is CARETGTSYGYTF. CDR3 DNA: TGTGCCAGAGAGACAGGGACCAGTTATGGCTACACCTTC. The chain combines TRBV2 with TRBJ1-2; 7 nucleotides match TRBD1. The CDR3 has 13 amino acids. Germline V gene sequence: CDR1 SNHLY, CDR2 FYNNEI. V gave up 9 bases and J gave up 5 bases; unmatched junction bases: 9.

The gene calls are TRBV9 and TRBJ2-7, with D possibly being TRBD1 or TRBD2 (5 bases each). Germline values: CDR1 SGDLS, CDR2 YYNGEE. The V and J ends lost 0 bases and 6 bases respectively, with 13 bases between them. This CDR3 has 14 residues. The CDR3 loop reads CASSVVGASSEQYF. CDR3 nucleotides: TGTGCCAGCAGCGTAGTCGGGGCGTCGAGCGAGCAGTACTTC.

This clonotype was recorded many times. The chain combines TRBV4-2 with TRBJ1-6, with no clear D. There are 15 residues in the CDR3. Germline V gene lookup returns CDR1 LGHNA and CDR2 YNFKEQ. V was shortened by 1 base and J by 6 bases, with 10 bases between the two germline ends. As DNA, the CDR3 is TGTGCCAGCAGCCAAGTTCTCGACCCTAATTCACCCCTCCACTTT. It specifies CASSQVLDPNSPLHF.

This clonotype showed up just a few times. V gene TRBV2 combines with J gene TRBJ2-7; 7 bases are a match to TRBD1. The V and J ends lost 6 bases and 5 bases, in that order; junction bases with no gene match: 13. This CDR3 is 15 amino acids long. From germline, CDR1 is SNHLY and CDR2 FYNNEI. This chain's CDR3 is CASRETAGQVDEQYF. CDR3 nucleotides: TGTGCCAGCAGGGAAACAGCTGGACAGGTCGACGAGCAGTACTTC.

This clonotype has a count of ten or more. The gene calls are TRBV5-1 and TRBJ1-5; the D gene is possibly TRBD1 (5 bases). V lost 4 bases, J lost 1 base, and 12 bases lay in between. Germline CDR1 and CDR2: SGHRS and YFSETQ. This CDR3 region has 15 residues. The CDR3 sequence: CASSAFWGSNQPQHF. DNA for the CDR3: TGCGCCAGCAGCGCGTTTTGGGGCAGCAATCAGCCCCAGCATTTT.

A few counts support this clonotype. The DNA for the CDR3 is TGTGCCAGCAGTTACTCCGCAGACTACAATGAGCAGTTCTTC. It codes for CASSYSADYNEQFF. The rearrangement joins TRBV6-6 to TRBJ2-1; no definite D call. There are 14 residues in the CDR3. Germline V gives CDR1 MNHNY, CDR2 SVGAGI (reference sequence). The V gene lost 0 bases and the J gene lost 3 bases, with 6 bases spanning the gap.

At least ten counts were recorded for this clonotype. The chain uses TRBV5-1 and TRBJ2-1; D call uncertain. Looked up from germline, CDR1 is SGHRS and CDR2 is YFSETQ. Trimming removed 3 bases from V and 1 base from J, with 11 bases in between. The CDR3 has 15 residues. The CDR3 reads CASSWPGRSYNEQFF. CDR3 nucleotide sequence: TGCGCCAGCAGCTGGCCTGGGCGGTCCTACAATGAGCAGTTCTTC.

This clonotype was seen repeatedly, ten times or more. V and J are TRBV5-5 and TRBJ2-3, with D tentatively TRBD1 (6 bases). The CDR3 runs to 15 residues. Germline CDR1 reads SGHKS; CDR2 reads YYEKEE (reference sequence). Trimming stripped 2 bases from V and 4 bases from J, with 14 bases between. CDR3 in amino acids: CASSLLGQNSDTQYF. CDR3 sequence (DNA): TGTGCCAGCAGCTTACTTGGACAGAATTCAGATACGCAGTATTTT.

The rearrangement joins TRBV7-2 to TRBJ2-7; 12 positions match TRBD2. This CDR3 has 16 amino acids. V shed 5 bases and J 3 bases; nucleotides not matched to a gene: 8. Looked up from germline, CDR1 is SGHTA and CDR2 is FQGNSA. This chain's CDR3 is CASSGEEGLAGYEQYV. The CDR3, as DNA: TGTGCCAGCAGCGGGGAAGAGGGACTAGCGGGCTACGAGCAGTACGTC.

The rearrangement links TRBV6-6 to TRBJ2-3, with D perhaps given as TRBD1 or TRBD2 (5 bases each). Germline-derived CDR1 and CDR2 are MNHNY and SVGAGI (reference sequence). There are 19 residues in the CDR3. V was shortened by 6 bases and J by 0 bases, with 25 bases between the two germline ends. The CDR3 loop reads CASSLVGPGRKASTDTQYF. The CDR3 DNA reads as TGTGCCAGCAGCCTGGTGGGACCAGGTAGAAAGGCTAGCACAGATACGCAGTATTTT.

This clonotype has just a few counts. J is TRBJ1-1 and V is TRBV11-2; the D is unclear. The germline CDR1 and CDR2 sequences are SGHAT and FQNNGV. The CDR3 spans 12 residues. The V gene lost 4 bases and the J gene lost 7 bases, with 10 bases spanning the gap. The CDR3 region has the DNA TGTGCCAGCAGCTCCCAAAGCGATGAAGCTTTCTTT. This encodes CASSSQSDEAFF.

This clonotype turned up a few times. This chain joins TRBV12-3 or TRBV12-4 and TRBJ1-1; tentatively, D is TRBD1 (5 bases). V was cut by 8 bases and J by 4 bases, with 11 bases left in between. This CDR3 contains 12 residues. CDR3 DNA: TGTGCCAGCGTCCGGGGCGCCACTGAAGCTTTCTTT. Its protein is CASVRGATEAFF.

This clonotype has only a few counts. V gene TRBV20-1 combines with J gene TRBJ1-4; perhaps TRBD1 as D (6 bases). Trimming cost V 6 bases and J 2 bases, with 10 bases left between them. Germline V gives CDR1 DFQATT, CDR2 SNEGSKA (reference sequence). The CDR3 sequence is 13 residues long. CDR3 DNA sequence: TGCAGTGCCGGGACACGGACTAATGAAAAACTGTTTTTT. It encodes CSAGTRTNEKLFF.

The chain has TRBV7-9 and TRBJ1-2, with 9 bases identical to TRBD1. J was trimmed by 0 bases and V by 8 bases; bases with no gene match: 16. Germline loops: CDR1 SEHNR, CDR2 FQNEAQ (reference sequence). The CDR3 sequence is 18 residues long. Here the CDR3 reads CASGETGTGLSTNYGYTF. The CDR3 coding sequence is TGTGCCAGCGGTGAGACCGGGACAGGGCTGTCAACTAACTATGGCTACACCTTC.

A few counts support this clonotype. The rearrangement joins TRBV12-3 or TRBV12-4 to TRBJ2-6, with D hard to call. V shed 6 bases and J shed 0 bases, with 12 bases lying between them. This CDR3 contains 16 residues. CDR3 residues: CASSSLGNSGANVLTF. CDR3 DNA sequence: TGTGCCAGCAGCTCCCTCGGAAACTCTGGGGCCAACGTCCTGACTTTC.

In this sample, this clonotype turned up many times. The rearrangement uses TRBV7-2 and TRBJ2-3, with 10 bases identical to TRBD2. V trimming: 1 base; J trimming: 5 bases; junction bases outside the gene matches: 9. The CDR3 length is 17 residues. Germline CDR1 is SGHTA and CDR2 is FQGNSA. CDR3: CASSLGISGGAVDTQYF. In nucleotides, the CDR3 is TGTGCCAGCAGCTTAGGCATAAGCGGGGGGGCCGTAGATACGCAGTATTTT.